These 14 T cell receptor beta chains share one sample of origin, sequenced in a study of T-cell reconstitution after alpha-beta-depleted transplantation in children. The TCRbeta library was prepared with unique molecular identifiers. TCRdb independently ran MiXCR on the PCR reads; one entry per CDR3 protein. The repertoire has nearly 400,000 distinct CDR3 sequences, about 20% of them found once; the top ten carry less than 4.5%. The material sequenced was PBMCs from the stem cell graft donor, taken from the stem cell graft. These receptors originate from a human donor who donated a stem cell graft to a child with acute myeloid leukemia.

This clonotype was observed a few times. CDR3 sequence reads: CAISGGASGETQYF. CDR3 DNA: TGTGCCATCAGTGGAGGGGCATCGGGAGAGACCCAGTACTTC. The chain combines TRBV10-3 with TRBJ2-5, with D perhaps given as TRBD1 or TRBD2 (5 bases each). Germline V gives CDR1 ENHRY, CDR2 SYGVKD. This CDR3 has 14 amino acids. The V and J ends lost 4 bases and 4 bases respectively, with 13 bases between them.

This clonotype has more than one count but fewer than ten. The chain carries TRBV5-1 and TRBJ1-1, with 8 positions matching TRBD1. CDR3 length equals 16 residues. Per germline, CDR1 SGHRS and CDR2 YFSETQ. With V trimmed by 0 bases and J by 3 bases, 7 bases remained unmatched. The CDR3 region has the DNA TGCGCCAGCAGCTTGGCCCCGACAGGGGTCCACACTGAAGCTTTCTTT. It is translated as CASSLAPTGVHTEAFF.

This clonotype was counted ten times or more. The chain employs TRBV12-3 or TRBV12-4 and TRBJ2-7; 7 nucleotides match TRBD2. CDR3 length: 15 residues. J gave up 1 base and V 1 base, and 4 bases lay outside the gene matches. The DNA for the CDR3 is TGTGCCAGCAGTTTAGTAGCGGGTGGTTCCTACGAGCAGTACTTC. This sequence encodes CASSLVAGGSYEQYF.

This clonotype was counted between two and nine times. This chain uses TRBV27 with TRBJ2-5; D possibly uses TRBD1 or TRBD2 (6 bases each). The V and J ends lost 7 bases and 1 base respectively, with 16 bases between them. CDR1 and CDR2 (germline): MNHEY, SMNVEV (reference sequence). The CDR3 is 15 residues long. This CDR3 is CASTPSGGGQETQYF. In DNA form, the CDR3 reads TGTGCCAGCACCCCCTCCGGAGGGGGCCAAGAGACCCAGTACTTC.

CDR3 in amino acids: CASTLLPGNTEAFF. The CDR3 DNA reads as TGCGCCAGCACCCTGTTGCCGGGGAACACTGAAGCTTTCTTT. The chain joins TRBV5-1 to TRBJ1-1; the D is unclear. The CDR3 runs to 14 residues. Germline assignment: CDR1 SGHRS and CDR2 YFSETQ. With 6 bases removed from V and 1 base from J, the gap between germline ends came to 13 bases.

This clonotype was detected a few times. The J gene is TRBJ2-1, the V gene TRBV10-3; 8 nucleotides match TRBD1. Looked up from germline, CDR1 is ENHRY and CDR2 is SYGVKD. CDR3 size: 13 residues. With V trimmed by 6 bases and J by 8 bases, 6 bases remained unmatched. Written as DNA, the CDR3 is TGTGCCATCAGATTGGACAGGGTCGATGAGCAGTTCTTC. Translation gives CAIRLDRVDEQFF.

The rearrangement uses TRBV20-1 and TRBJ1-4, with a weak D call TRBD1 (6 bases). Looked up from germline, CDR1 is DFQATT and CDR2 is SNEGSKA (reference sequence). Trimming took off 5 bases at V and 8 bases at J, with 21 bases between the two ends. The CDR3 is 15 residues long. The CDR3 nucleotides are TGCAGTGCTTCCGCTTACAGGGCCCCAGGCGAAAAACTGTTTTTT. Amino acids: CSASAYRAPGEKLFF.

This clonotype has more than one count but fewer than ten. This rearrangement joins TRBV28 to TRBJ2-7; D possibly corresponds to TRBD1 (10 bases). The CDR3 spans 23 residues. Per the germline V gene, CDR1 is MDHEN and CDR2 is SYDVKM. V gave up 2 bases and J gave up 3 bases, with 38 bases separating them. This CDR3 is CASSLTGGTGELAGLNRYYEQYF. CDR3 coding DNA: TGTGCCAGCAGTTTAACGGGGGGGACAGGGGAACTAGCGGGCTTGAACCGGTACTACGAGCAGTACTTC.

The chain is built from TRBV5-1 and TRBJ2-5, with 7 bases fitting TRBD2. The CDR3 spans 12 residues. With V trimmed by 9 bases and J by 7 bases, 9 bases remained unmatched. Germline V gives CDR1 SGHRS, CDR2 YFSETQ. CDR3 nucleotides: TGCGCCACCTATGACTCGGGGGGGACCCAGTACTTC. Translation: CATYDSGGTQYF.

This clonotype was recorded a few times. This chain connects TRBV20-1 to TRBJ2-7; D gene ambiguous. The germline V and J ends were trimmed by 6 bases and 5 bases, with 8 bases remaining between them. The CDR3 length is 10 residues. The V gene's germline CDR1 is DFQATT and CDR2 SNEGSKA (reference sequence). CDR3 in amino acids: CSAPVDEQYF. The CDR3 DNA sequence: TGCAGTGCCCCAGTCGACGAGCAGTACTTC.

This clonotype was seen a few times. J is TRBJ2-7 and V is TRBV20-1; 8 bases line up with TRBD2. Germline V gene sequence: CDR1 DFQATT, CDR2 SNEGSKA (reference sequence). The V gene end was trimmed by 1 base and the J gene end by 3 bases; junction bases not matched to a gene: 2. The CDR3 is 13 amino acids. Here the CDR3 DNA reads TGCAGTGCTAGAGGAGCGGGAGTCTACGAGCAGTACTTC. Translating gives CSARGAGVYEQYF.

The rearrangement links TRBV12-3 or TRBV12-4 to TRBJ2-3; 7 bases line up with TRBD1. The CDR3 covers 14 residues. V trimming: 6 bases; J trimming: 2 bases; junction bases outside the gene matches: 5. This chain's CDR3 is CASSWTGNTDTQYF. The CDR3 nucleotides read TGTGCCAGCAGCTGGACAGGAAACACAGATACGCAGTATTTT.

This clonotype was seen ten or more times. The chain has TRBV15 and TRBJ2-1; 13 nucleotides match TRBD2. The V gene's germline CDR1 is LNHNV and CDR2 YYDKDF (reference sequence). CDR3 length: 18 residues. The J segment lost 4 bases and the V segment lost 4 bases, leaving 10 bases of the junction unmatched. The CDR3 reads CATSTGTSGTNPYNEQFF. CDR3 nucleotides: TGTGCCACCAGCACCGGGACTAGCGGGACCAACCCTTACAATGAGCAGTTCTTC.

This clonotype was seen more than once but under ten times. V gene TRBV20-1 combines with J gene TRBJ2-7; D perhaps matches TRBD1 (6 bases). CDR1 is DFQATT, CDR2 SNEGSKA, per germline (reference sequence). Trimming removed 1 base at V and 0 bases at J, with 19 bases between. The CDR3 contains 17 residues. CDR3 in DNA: TGCAGTGCTAGAGCTCGGGACACTGGGAAAGGCTCCTACGAGCAGTACTTC. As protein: CSARARDTGKGSYEQYF.